There are a few counts of the clone carrying this T cell receptor (beta chain). The sample comes from a study of cytomegalovirus exposure and HLA in healthy donors. Primers: 60 Vbeta forward and 13 Jbeta reverse. Libraries were prepared by immunoSEQ multiplex PCR; TCRdb keeps only in-frame clonotypes and omits some of them. The sample lists some 65,000 clones, less than 70% seen once, with around 2.7% in the top ten. This CDR3 spans 19 amino acids. J is TRBJ2-5 and V is TRBV1; the D segment call TRBD2 is taken from the table without a DNA check. TRBV1 represents a pseudogene. The TCR comes from a man younger than 40 in good health and CMV-seronegative. The specimen sequenced was PBMCs. In nucleotides, the CDR3 is TGCACCAGCAGCCAAGATTGTTCTAGCCCGGGGGTCCCGTCAGAGACCCAGTACTTC. Protein: CTSSQDCSSPGVPSETQYF.